This T cell receptor (beta chain) was captured in a study of blood T cell repertoires in COVID-19. The assay was immunoSEQ multiplex PCR, and TCRdb's table has in-frame clones only and misses some. Of roughly 200,000 clones listed, 94% are singletons. The CDR3 spans 13 residues. Unmatched junction bases numbered 6, after V lost 9 bases and J lost 2 bases. Germline CDR1 and CDR2: MDHEN and SYDVKM. Specimen: peripheral blood. This chain joins TRBV28 and TRBJ2-5, with 7 bases that match TRBD1. The TCR originated in a man aged 25 to 45 with COVID-19, enrolled during active disease. In nucleotides, the CDR3 is TGTGCCAGTTATGACAGGGATCAAGAGACCCAGTACTTC. Translated, it gives CASYDRDQETQYF.